This paragraph covers one TCR beta chain sequence. This clone was detected only once. What this receptor recognizes is not known. There are no base qualities to consult, and no much larger clone falls within one base. This specimen comes from a study of CD8+ T cells in alopecia areata (dated by TCRdb to 2016 to 2018). Broadly, across the study: Treated patients were enrolled in an open-label pilot trial of oral tofacitinib, 5 to 10 mg twice daily, for moderate-to-severe alopecia areata. Biopsies were taken from tofacitinib-treated patients at baseline and at 4 and 24 weeks of treatment, and a later scalp biopsy was taken in several of the tofacitinib-treated patients. In humans, TCRbeta sequencing was performed on scalp tissue and on sorted CD4+ and CD8+ peripheral blood T cells from healthy controls and from patients with patchy or totalis/universalis alopecia areata. In treated patients, disease severity was measured using the SALT score, which gives the percentage of scalp surface area affected. RNA was extracted with the PAXgene miRNA kit for fixed scalp, the miRNeasy kit for PBMCs, and the RNeasy kit for mouse skin. Scalp clonality was compared across normal scalp (n=4), patchy alopecia areata scalp (n=8), and alopecia totalis/universalis scalp (n=8). Tofacitinib was given for 6 to 18 months, followed by 6 months of follow-up off drug to assess delayed response and recurrence. The study used high-throughput TCRbeta sequencing to examine T cell clonal expansion in alopecia areata, in both the C3H/HeJ mouse model and human patients. TCRbeta CDR3 regions were amplified by immunoSEQ multiplex PCR using 35 Vbeta forward and 13 Jbeta reverse primers. The paper as a whole reports these results and caveats: Resident alphabeta T cells in normal human skin are also sequenced, complicating scalp TCR repertoire analysis, unlike mouse skin dominated by gammadelta T cells. Compared with normal scalp, lesional scalp, particularly in alopecia totalis/universalis, had higher clonality and more expanded CD8+ clones, which suggests antigenic drive. During tofacitinib treatment, many expanded lesional clones remained in scalp and blood, and this persistence may partly explain relapse after treatment is stopped. Tofacitinib significantly decreased scalp clonality and the number of expanded CD8+ clones among the top 100 scalp clones. Because the treated cohort was small and included a single nonresponder, larger studies are needed to assess links between baseline CD8+ expansion and response. Shared TCR sequences between patients were less evident than in mice, which may be partly attributable to HLA diversity in the patient population.

Taken from the germline V gene, the CDR1 and CDR2 loops are ENHRY and SYGVKD. V is pruned by 10 bases and J by 2 bases, leaving 10 bases of the junction without a gene match. The CDR3 holds 14 amino acids from the cysteine to the phenylalanine. CDR3 DNA only is kept here, 42 bases in frame from base 1. Library generation was performed with the immunoSEQ multiplex PCR assay. RNA was extracted from all samples and reverse transcribed into cDNA as template for TCR sequencing. SuperScript III was used for first-strand cDNA synthesis, primed with a 2:1 mix of oligo-dT and random hexamers. A synthetic immune receptor repertoire was used to measure amplification bias, and any remaining bias was corrected computationally. The paper's processing steps were these. Raw reads were preprocessed to remove errors, and CDR3 was defined according to IMGT conventions as the region from the conserved cysteine to phenylalanine. Clonality was computed as 1 minus the Shannon entropy, with the entropy normalized by log2 of the number of productive unique TCRs. Whether scalp clones were CD4 or CD8 was inferred by matching scalp TCRbeta sequences against CD4 and CD8 repertoires sorted from blood. TCRdb took this table from immuneACCESS and kept in-frame rearrangements with V and J called. Such tables lack part of the clones; where checked against another copy, unresolved V genes explain under half of the gap, and the rest is unexplained. From that table come the V and J calls and clone size; the DNA was used to work out D and trimming. This sample comprises roughly 180,000 clones, less than 70% of them detected only once. Clones ranked in the top ten supply about 10% of the sample.

The time point label on this specimen signifies: roughly 24 weeks on oral tofacitinib. What the treatment or condition label conveys for this sample: oral pan-JAK inhibitor, 5-10 mg twice daily. From alopecia areata patients, peripheral blood was collected along with lesional scalp punch biopsies. PBMCs were isolated by density centrifugation and stained for CD3, CD4 and CD8, after which CD4+ and CD8+ T cells were sorted on a FACSAria. Sample: CD8+ T cells sorted from blood, taken at week 24, from a patient treated with tofacitinib. This TCR was recovered from a human donor with alopecia areata. The V gene is TRBV10-3 and the J gene is TRBJ1-2, with 7 junctional bases fitting TRBD1. The nucleotide sequence reads as follows: TGTGCCAACAAGGAAGGGGGCGAAAACTATGGCTACACCTTC. This sequence encodes CANKEGGENYGYTF.